Listed here are 24 T cell receptor beta chains from one sample, sequenced in a study of cytomegalovirus exposure and HLA in healthy donors. Amplification used 60 Vbeta primers and 13 Jbeta primers. Profiling relied on immunoSEQ multiplex PCR, and the TCRdb table lists in-frame clones only, not all of them. This repertoire shows roughly 240,000 clones, approximately 78% found once; its top ten account for under 0.6%. Sequencing was done on a sample of PBMCs. The receptors were gathered from a boy aged 5-17 years in good health and CMV-seronegative.

CDR3 region: CASSESYSLSPLHF. CDR3 DNA: TGTGCCAGCAGTGAATCGTACAGCCTATCACCCCTCCACTTT. V and J are TRBV2 and TRBJ1-6; D is unresolved. V lost 2 bases and J 10 bases, leaving 12 bases between the germline ends. The CDR3 runs to 14 residues. Germline assignment: CDR1 SNHLY and CDR2 FYNNEI.

The V and J genes are TRBV13 and TRBJ2-3, with TRBD1 as a possible D gene (6 bases). The germline CDR1 and CDR2 sequences are PRHDT and FYEKMQ (reference sequence). The CDR3 is 16 amino acids. The V gene lost 5 bases and the J gene lost 2 bases, with 17 bases spanning the gap. This CDR3 is CASSPQGRGSTDTQYF. The CDR3 nucleotides are TGTGCCAGCAGCCCGCAGGGCAGGGGTTCCACAGATACGCAGTATTTT.

This sequence joins TRBV30 and TRBJ1-5; 10 bases are shared with TRBD1. The ends lost 1 base at V and 6 bases at J; junction bases unmatched: 9. The germline V gene encodes CDR1 GTSNPN and CDR2 SVGIG (reference sequence). CDR3 length equals 16 residues. The CDR3 protein is CAWSGYTGQGIQPQHF. CDR3 nucleotide sequence: TGTGCCTGGAGTGGATACACGGGACAGGGGATTCAGCCCCAGCATTTT.

The chain joins TRBV29-1 to TRBJ2-1; 12 bases map to TRBD2. V lost 3 bases, J lost 4 bases, and 16 bases stayed unmatched. CDR1 is SQVTM, CDR2 ANQGSEA, per germline. The CDR3 totals 19 residues. CDR3 residues: CSVDLTTYHGLAGYNEQFF. The DNA for the CDR3 is TGCAGCGTTGATCTTACGACCTACCATGGACTAGCGGGATACAATGAGCAGTTCTTC.

This clone was seen ten or more times. The gene calls are TRBV7-9 and TRBJ2-7, with D possibly matching TRBD2 (5 bases). CDR1 SEHNR and CDR2 FQNEAQ come from the germline V gene (reference sequence). Trimming took 2 bases from V and 0 from J, leaving 8 bases between them. The CDR3 sequence is 14 residues long. The CDR3 sequence is CASSLPGNSYEQYF. CDR3 nucleotide sequence: TGTGCCAGCAGCTTACCGGGGAACTCCTACGAGCAGTACTTC.

The chain recombines TRBV2 with TRBJ2-1; D is possibly TRBD1 (6 bases). Germline V CDR1 and CDR2: SNHLY, FYNNEI. Trimming removed 0 bases from V and 6 bases from J, with 12 bases in between. This CDR3 contains 15 residues. CDR3 residues: CASSEAGARGNEQFF. The CDR3 nucleotides are TGTGCCAGCAGTGAAGCGGGGGCCAGGGGCAATGAGCAGTTCTTC.

The chain links TRBV4-1 to TRBJ2-1; 7 bases line up with TRBD2. The germline gives CDR1 MGHRA, CDR2 YSYEKL. After removal of 4 bases from V and 1 base from J, the junction contained 7 bases not matched to a gene. The CDR3 has 16 amino acids. The CDR3 bases are TGCGCCAGCAGCCCTTTGCGCGGGGGATCCTACAATGAGCAGTTCTTC. Amino acid sequence: CASSPLRGGSYNEQFF.

This clone has just a few counts. J is TRBJ1-1 and V is TRBV11-3; 7 nucleotides agree with TRBD1. The CDR3 totals 16 residues. CDR1 is SGHNT, CDR2 YENEEA, per germline. The V and J ends lost 3 bases and 6 bases, in that order; junction bases with no gene match: 13. The CDR3 is CASSFLGGFTFAEAFF. CDR3 nucleotide sequence: TGTGCCAGCAGCTTCTTAGGGGGCTTTACGTTCGCTGAAGCTTTCTTT. The full variable domain, completed using reference TRBV11-3 and TRBJ1-1, is EAGVVQSPRYKIIEKKQPVAFWCNPISGHNTLYWYLQNLGQGPELLIRYENEEAVDDSQLPKDRFSAERLKGVDSTLKIQPAELGDSAVYLCASSFLGGFTFAEAFFGQGTRLTVV.

This sequence joins TRBV6-5 and TRBJ1-1; D uncertain. CDR1 MNHEY and CDR2 SVGAGI come from the germline V gene. The V gene lost 2 bases and the J gene lost 6 bases, with 10 bases spanning the gap. The length of the CDR3 is 13 residues. CDR3 sequence: CASSYGIGAEAFF. Written as DNA, the CDR3 is TGTGCCAGCAGTTACGGCATCGGGGCTGAAGCTTTCTTT.

This clone was seen only once. CDR3 bases: TGCGCCAGCAGCTGGAGAGGACAGGGGGCGGGAAACATTCAGTACTTC. This sequence encodes CASSWRGQGAGNIQYF. The chain recombines TRBV5-1 with TRBJ2-4, with 11 bases matching TRBD1. The CDR3 contains 16 residues. Germline V CDR1 and CDR2: SGHRS, YFSETQ. Losses at the gene ends were 3 bases for V and 6 bases for J; bases not matched to a gene: 8.

This chain connects TRBV7-3 to TRBJ2-7; D is ambiguous. V shed 0 bases and J shed 12 bases, with 15 bases lying between them. Germline CDR1 reads SGHTA; CDR2 reads FQGTGA. The CDR3 covers 13 residues. The CDR3 sequence: CASSLTKSRVVYF. DNA of the CDR3: TGTGCCAGCAGCTTAACGAAGTCTCGGGTCGTGTACTTC.

The chain combines TRBV13 with TRBJ1-3; D call uncertain. CDR1 PRHDT and CDR2 FYEKMQ come from the germline V gene (reference sequence). V shed 1 base and J shed 8 bases, with 9 bases lying between them. The CDR3 totals 13 residues. The CDR3 is CASSLALSDTIYF. The CDR3 DNA follows: TGTGCCAGCAGCTTAGCCCTATCCGACACCATATATTTT.

The chain employs TRBV6-5 and TRBJ2-1; 7 bases map to TRBD2. The CDR3 runs 13 residues. J was trimmed by 3 bases and V by 4 bases; bases with no gene match: 0. Germline values: CDR1 MNHEY, CDR2 SVGAGI. The chain's CDR3 is CASSSSGYNEQFF. DNA for the CDR3: TGTGCCAGCAGTTCTAGCGGCTACAATGAGCAGTTCTTC.

This clone came up once. The rearrangement joins TRBV29-1 to TRBJ2-5, with D hard to call. V lost 3 bases, J lost 3 bases, and 8 bases lay in between. The germline V gene has CDR1 SQVTM and CDR2 ANQGSEA. This CDR3 spans 12 amino acids. For the CDR3, the DNA is TGCAGCGTTGATGTCGCGGAAGAGACCCAGTACTTC. Translated: CSVDVAEETQYF.

The rearrangement links TRBV14 to TRBJ1-2; TRBD1 might be the D (6 bases). This CDR3 contains 16 residues. The germline gives CDR1 SGHDN, CDR2 FVKESK. The V end was cut by 1 base, the J end by 1 base, with 13 bases between. CDR3 sequence (DNA): TGTGCCAGCAGCCAAGCTTTAGGGGGATATAACTATGGCTACACCTTC. It yields the protein CASSQALGGYNYGYTF.

The V gene is TRBV7-7, the J gene TRBJ2-6, with a weak D call TRBD2 (7 bases). This CDR3 is 18 amino acids long. V was pared by 1 base and J by 3 bases, with 16 bases between. CDR1 SSHAT and CDR2 FNYEAQ come from the germline V gene (reference sequence). CDR3 nucleotide sequence: TGTGCCAGCAGCTTAGGTGTGGGGGGGCCTCTTGGGGCCAACGTCCTGACTTTC. Translated: CASSLGVGGPLGANVLTF.

The V gene is TRBV7-9, the J gene TRBJ1-2; D perhaps matches TRBD1 (6 bases). Trimming left V 5 bases short and J 7 bases short, with 11 bases between. This CDR3 has 12 amino acids. The germline gives CDR1 SEHNR, CDR2 FQNEAQ (reference sequence). DNA of the CDR3: TGTGCCAGCAGCGGACAGAGTCTTGGCTACACCTTC. Translation gives CASSGQSLGYTF.

Worth noting for this clone: One junction end does not reproduce the germline sequence, and a read error may be involved. The chain links TRBV7-7 to TRBJ2-1, with 9 bases that match TRBD1. The germline V gene encodes CDR1 SSHAT and CDR2 FNYEAQ (reference sequence). The CDR3 has 14 amino acids. CDR3 DNA sequence: TGTGCTAGCAGCTTAGGACAGGGGAACGATGAGCAGTTCTTC. Translation: CASSLGQGNDEQFF. The whole variable domain, remainder taken from reference TRBV7-7 and TRBJ2-1, is GAGVSQSPRYKVTKRGQDVTLRCDPISSHATLYWYQQALGQGPEFLTYFNYEAQPDKSGLPSDRFSAERPEGSISTLTIQRTEQRDSAMYRCASSLGQGNDEQFFGPGTRLTVL.

The chain employs TRBV10-2 and TRBJ1-5; 7 bases fit TRBD1. This CDR3 spans 19 amino acids. Germline V gene sequence: CDR1 WSHSY, CDR2 SAAADI. J lost 2 bases, V lost 4 bases, and 17 bases had no gene match. For the CDR3, the DNA is TGCGCCAGCAGTGCTATCGCCAGACAGGGAGGTTTTGGCAATCAGCCCCAGCATTTT. Protein product: CASSAIARQGGFGNQPQHF.

The J gene is TRBJ1-6, the V gene TRBV5-6; no definite D call. V was trimmed by 4 bases and J by 7 bases, leaving 15 bases between them. The CDR3 loop spans 15 amino acids. Germline values: CDR1 SGHDT, CDR2 YYEEEE. The CDR3 nucleotides read TGTGCCAGCAGCCTTGGATCCCGGGTCAATTCACCCCTCCACTTT. Residues: CASSLGSRVNSPLHF.

V usage is TRBV27 and J usage is TRBJ2-7, with 11 bases identical to TRBD1. The V and J ends lost 10 bases and 6 bases, in that order; junction bases with no gene match: 8. The V gene's germline CDR1 is MNHEY and CDR2 SMNVEV (reference sequence). The CDR3 extends over 13 amino acids. The CDR3 region is CATAEDRGLEQYF. The CDR3 region has the DNA TGTGCCACCGCCGAGGACAGGGGGCTCGAGCAGTACTTC.

The genes are TRBV7-9 and TRBJ2-5; D gene uncertain. Germline loops: CDR1 SEHNR, CDR2 FQNEAQ (reference sequence). V was pared by 2 bases and J by 5 bases, with 6 bases between. This CDR3 contains 12 residues. In nucleotides, the CDR3 is TGTGCCAGCAGCTTAAGTAGCGAGACCCAGTACTTC. Amino acid sequence: CASSLSSETQYF.

The rearrangement joins TRBV29-1 to TRBJ1-1; D is unresolved. The CDR3 sequence is 13 residues long. Germline CDR1 and CDR2: SQVTM and ANQGSEA. The V gene lost 7 bases and the J gene lost 2 bases, with 14 bases spanning the gap. CDR3 nucleotides: TGCAGCGGACGGGAGGGCTTTAACACTGAAGCTTTCTTT. Amino acids: CSGREGFNTEAFF. The full variable domain, rest sourced from reference TRBV29-1 and TRBJ1-1, is SAVISQKPSRDICQRGTSLTIQCQVDSQVTMMFWYRQQPGQSLTLIATANQGSEATYESGFVIDKFPISRPNLTFSTLTVSNMSPEDSSIYLCSGREGFNTEAFFGQGTRLTVV.

This clone was seen a single time. This chain connects TRBV11-3 to TRBJ1-4, with 7 bases matching TRBD1. The CDR3 loop spans 12 amino acids. The V gene's germline CDR1 is SGHNT and CDR2 YENEEA. V lost 3 bases, J lost 10 bases, and 2 bases stayed unmatched. This CDR3 reads CASSLRQGKLFF. CDR3 sequence (DNA): TGTGCCAGCAGCTTGAGACAGGGAAAACTGTTTTTT.